These 22 T cell receptor beta chains originate from one sample sequenced in a study of blood T cell repertoires in COVID-19. TCRdb's copy holds only in-frame clones and misses some; the assay was immunoSEQ multiplex PCR. The data show more than 90,000 clones, roughly 87% seen once. The sequenced sample consisted of peripheral blood. The receptors come from a human donor in a cohort sampled during active COVID-19.

The chain recombines TRBV5-1 with TRBJ2-5; TRBD1 matches 8 bases. Germline CDR1 is SGHRS and CDR2 is YFSETQ. This CDR3 is built from 12 residues. Trimming removed 2 bases from V and 13 bases from J; junction bases left unmatched: 7. CDR3 bases: TGCGCCAGCAGCTTACCTACAGGGGGTCTGTACTTC. Its translation: CASSLPTGGLYF.

DNA of the CDR3: TGTGCCGTACTAGACAGGGAGAACACTGAAGCTTTCTTT. Amino acid sequence: CAVLDRENTEAFF. The chain is built from TRBV6-5 and TRBJ1-1; 7 bases match TRBD1. Unmatched junction bases numbered 7, after V lost 11 bases and J lost 1 base. The CDR3 spans 13 residues. Looked up from germline, CDR1 is MNHEY and CDR2 is SVGAGI.

The chain couples TRBV5-1 to TRBJ2-7; tentatively, D is TRBD1 (6 bases). The CDR3 has 14 residues. Trimming pared 0 bases from V and 2 bases from J, leaving 9 bases between. Germline lookup yields CDR1 SGHRS and CDR2 YFSETQ. The CDR3 reads CASSLEQGPYEQYF. In DNA form, the CDR3 reads TGCGCCAGCAGCTTGGAACAGGGCCCCTACGAGCAGTACTTC.

The chain uses TRBV2 and TRBJ1-1, with D possibly matching TRBD1 (5 bases). Trimming cost V 4 bases and J 5 bases, with 14 bases left between them. The CDR3 is 14 amino acids. CDR1 and CDR2 from the germline V gene are SNHLY and FYNNEI. The CDR3 loop reads CASSVLSGGTEAFF. CDR3 nucleotides: TGTGCCAGCAGTGTGTTGAGCGGGGGAACTGAAGCTTTCTTT.

The chain recombines TRBV12-3 or TRBV12-4 with TRBJ2-1; D ambiguous. The germline V and J ends were trimmed by 4 bases and 8 bases, with 6 bases remaining between them. The CDR3 loop spans 11 amino acids. CDR3 loop: CASSSVYEQFF. The CDR3 coding sequence is TGTGCCAGCAGTTCAGTTTATGAGCAGTTCTTC.

The CDR3 region is CASTREGLAYNEQFF. The CDR3, as DNA: TGTGCCAGCACTAGGGAGGGACTAGCTTACAATGAGCAGTTCTTC. This chain connects TRBV6-5 to TRBJ2-1; 9 bases align to TRBD2. The CDR3 runs to 15 residues. With 7 bases clipped from V and 4 bases from J, the junction kept 8 bases outside the gene matches. CDR1 is MNHEY, CDR2 SVGAGI, per germline.

The chain couples TRBV14 to TRBJ1-6, with a tentative D call TRBD1 (5 bases). Deletions cut 5 bases from V and 11 bases from J, with 13 bases between. CDR1 is SGHDN and CDR2 is FVKESK in the germline V gene. The CDR3 is 13 amino acids. The CDR3 here is CASSLSGSAPLHF. DNA for the CDR3: TGTGCCAGCAGCTTGTCAGGGTCCGCACCCCTCCACTTT.

This sequence joins TRBV11-3 and TRBJ1-6; 10 nucleotides align to TRBD1. Germline values: CDR1 SGHNT, CDR2 YENEEA. This CDR3 region has 15 residues. Trimming removed 6 bases from V and 10 bases from J; junction bases left unmatched: 9. The CDR3 loop is CASRAGTGERSPLHF. CDR3 in DNA: TGTGCCAGCAGGGCCGGGACAGGGGAGCGATCACCCCTCCACTTT.

This rearrangement joins TRBV7-8 to TRBJ2-3, with D perhaps TRBD2 (6 bases). This CDR3 contains 16 residues. Looked up from germline, CDR1 is SGHVS and CDR2 is FQNEAQ. Trimming took off 5 bases at V and 8 bases at J, with 23 bases between the two ends. As DNA, the CDR3 is TGTGCCAGCAGCATTGGGGAGGCTAGAAGTAGGGGTACGCAGTATTTT. This codes for CASSIGEARSRGTQYF.

The chain links TRBV7-3 to TRBJ2-1; 14 positions match TRBD2. Looked up from germline, CDR1 is SGHTA and CDR2 is FQGTGA. The CDR3 covers 16 residues. V trimming: 5 bases; J trimming: 8 bases; junction bases outside the gene matches: 8. CDR3 amino acids: CASSLSGTSGGYEQFF. DNA of the CDR3: TGTGCCAGCAGCCTTTCGGGGACTAGCGGGGGCTATGAGCAGTTCTTC.

The genes are TRBV19 and TRBJ1-2; 10 positions agree with TRBD1. V was clipped by 3 bases and J by 5 bases; unmatched bases: 9. Germline values: CDR1 LNHDA, CDR2 SQIVND (reference sequence). This CDR3 is 16 amino acids long. The CDR3 nucleotides read TGTGCCAGTAGTATTATCGGGACAGGGGACTCGTATGGCTACACCTTC. Translation gives CASSIIGTGDSYGYTF.

This clone was observed a single time. Other DNA sequences of this sample code for an identical CDR3. The chain joins TRBV18 to TRBJ2-3; D is ambiguous. CDR1 and CDR2 (germline): KGHSH, LQKENI. The ends were cut back, 3 bases at V and 0 bases at J, with 7 bases in the middle. The length of the CDR3 is 14 residues. As DNA, the CDR3 is TGTGCCAGCTCACCGCCGGTCAGCACAGATACGCAGTATTTT. It is translated as CASSPPVSTDTQYF.

The gene calls are TRBV10-3 and TRBJ1-2; D not resolved. Germline V CDR1 and CDR2: ENHRY, SYGVKD. The CDR3 covers 14 residues. Trimming took 7 bases from V and 0 from J, leaving 12 bases between them. This chain's CDR3 is CAINRGWTNYGYTF. The CDR3 DNA reads as TGTGCCATCAATCGAGGCTGGACTAACTATGGCTACACCTTC.

The chain combines TRBV4-1 with TRBJ1-4; D remains ambiguous. Germline V CDR1 and CDR2: MGHRA, YSYEKL. The V and J ends lost 1 base and 7 bases respectively, with 7 bases between them. The CDR3 is 13 amino acids. CDR3 sequence: CASSQASPEKLFF. The CDR3 nucleotides read TGCGCCAGCAGCCAAGCGTCTCCTGAAAAACTGTTTTTT.

The rearrangement links TRBV28 to TRBJ2-1, with D tentatively TRBD2 (5 bases). Germline CDR1 is MDHEN and CDR2 is SYDVKM. V lost 2 bases to trimming and J lost 7 bases, with 15 bases between them. The CDR3 has 15 amino acids. In DNA form, the CDR3 reads TGTGCCAGCAGTTTAGGTAACCCCACGGGGAATGAGCAGTTCTTC. This encodes CASSLGNPTGNEQFF.

The chain employs TRBV19 and TRBJ1-4, with D maybe TRBD1 (5 bases). Germline V gives CDR1 LNHDA, CDR2 SQIVND (reference sequence). There are 18 residues in the CDR3. The germline V and J ends were trimmed by 9 bases and 6 bases, with 29 bases remaining between them. The CDR3 sequence: CASQSTQVSRLGDEKLFF. The CDR3, as DNA: TGTGCCAGCCAAAGCACACAGGTTTCAAGGCTAGGTGATGAAAAACTGTTTTTT.

The V call is TRBV11-3, the J call TRBJ1-6; 10 nucleotides align to TRBD1. The CDR3 is 17 residues long. The germline V gene has CDR1 SGHNT and CDR2 YENEEA. V was pared by 5 bases and J by 2 bases, with 6 bases of the junction left unmatched. The CDR3 nucleotides read TGTGCCAGCAGCACCTCCGGGACAGGGGCCTATAATTCACCCCTCCACTTT. It is translated as CASSTSGTGAYNSPLHF.

This clone turned up a few times. The V and J genes are TRBV21-1 and TRBJ1-3; TRBD1, the D gene given by the table, was not confirmed from the DNA. TRBV21-1 is shown as a pseudogene. The length of the CDR3 is 15 residues. The chain's CDR3 is CASSRHPISGNTIYF. CDR3 DNA sequence: TGTGCCAGCAGCAGACACCCGATCTCTGGAAACACCATATATTTT.

This clone was picked up one time. The rearrangement joins TRBV6-1 to TRBJ1-6; no definite D call. Trimming took off 2 bases at V and 8 bases at J, with 7 bases between the two ends. The CDR3 contains 13 residues. The germline gives CDR1 MNHNS, CDR2 SASEGT. The CDR3 DNA sequence: TGTGCCAGCAGTGAATCTCGGGATTCACCCCTCCACTTT. This codes for CASSESRDSPLHF.

This clone was found once. The rearrangement uses TRBV27 and TRBJ2-2; 10 bases align to TRBD2. J lost 5 bases, V lost 6 bases, and 6 bases had no gene match. Per the germline V gene, CDR1 is MNHEY and CDR2 is SMNVEV (reference sequence). This CDR3 contains 15 residues. The CDR3 here is CASRSGGAGTGELFF. Written as DNA, the CDR3 is TGTGCCAGCAGAAGCGGGGGGGCCGGGACCGGGGAGCTGTTTTTT.

V gene TRBV5-1 combines with J gene TRBJ2-5; D unresolved. CDR3 length equals 15 residues. V lost 4 bases to trimming and J lost 2 bases, with 15 bases between them. Germline V CDR1 and CDR2: SGHRS, YFSETQ. CDR3 protein: CASSDRRNSQETQYF. As DNA, the CDR3 is TGCGCCAGCAGCGATCGGCGGAATTCACAAGAGACCCAGTACTTC.

The J gene is TRBJ2-2, the V gene TRBV11-2, with TRBD1 identical over 7 bases. From germline, CDR1 is SGHAT and CDR2 FQNNGV. The trim removed 5 bases at V and 6 bases at J, leaving 15 bases unmatched. The CDR3 spans 17 residues. The CDR3, as DNA: TGTGCCAGCAGCCTAGTGAGGGGGCCCCAAGGGGCCGGGGAGCTGTTTTTT. It codes for CASSLVRGPQGAGELFF. The whole variable domain, remainder taken from reference TRBV11-2 and TRBJ2-2, is EAGVAQSPRYKIIEKRQSVAFWCNPISGHATLYWYQQILGQGPKLLIQFQNNGVVDDSQLPKDRFSAERLKGVDSTLKIQPAKLEDSAVYLCASSLVRGPQGAGELFFGEGSRLTVL.